This T cell receptor (beta chain) stems from a study of cytomegalovirus exposure and HLA in healthy donors. The junction had 5 bases not matched to a gene; V was cut back by 2 bases and J by 5 bases. Germline-derived CDR1 and CDR2 are SGHTA and FQGNSA. CDR3 length equals 15 residues. General study points: The only immune exposure information that was available was CMV serostatus.

It was with 60 Vbeta and 13 Jbeta primers that the PCR ran. Assay: immunoSEQ multiplex PCR; the TCRdb copy retains only in-frame clones and omits some. The table lists about 140,000 clones, more than 70% of them singletons. This clone was counted a single time. What it binds is unknown. Sequenced input: PBMCs. The rearrangement uses TRBV7-2 and TRBJ1-2; 10 positions match TRBD1. The receptor was isolated from a man between 40 and 49 years old in good health and CMV-seronegative. In DNA, the CDR3 is TGTGCCAGCAGCTTAACGGGACAGGGGACGTATGGCTACACCTTC. Translation gives CASSLTGQGTYGYTF.